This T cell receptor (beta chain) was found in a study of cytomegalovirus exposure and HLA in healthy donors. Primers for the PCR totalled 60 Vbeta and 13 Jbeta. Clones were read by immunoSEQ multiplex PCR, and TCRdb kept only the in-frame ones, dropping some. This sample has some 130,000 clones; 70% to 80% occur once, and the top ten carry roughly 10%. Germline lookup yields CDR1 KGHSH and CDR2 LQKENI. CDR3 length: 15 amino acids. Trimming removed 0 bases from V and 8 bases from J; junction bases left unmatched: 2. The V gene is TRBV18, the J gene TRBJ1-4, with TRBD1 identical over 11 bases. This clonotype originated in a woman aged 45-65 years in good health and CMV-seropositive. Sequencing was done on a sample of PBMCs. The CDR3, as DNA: TGTGCCAGCTCACCACCAGGACAGGGGGCAGAAAAACTGTTTTTT. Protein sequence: CASSPPGQGAEKLFF. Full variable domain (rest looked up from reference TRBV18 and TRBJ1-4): NAGVMQNPRHLVRRRGQEARLRCSPMKGHSHVYWYRQLPEEGLKFMVYLQKENIIDESGMPKERFSAEFPKEGPSILRIQQVVRGDSAAYFCASSPPGQGAEKLFFGSGTQLSVL.